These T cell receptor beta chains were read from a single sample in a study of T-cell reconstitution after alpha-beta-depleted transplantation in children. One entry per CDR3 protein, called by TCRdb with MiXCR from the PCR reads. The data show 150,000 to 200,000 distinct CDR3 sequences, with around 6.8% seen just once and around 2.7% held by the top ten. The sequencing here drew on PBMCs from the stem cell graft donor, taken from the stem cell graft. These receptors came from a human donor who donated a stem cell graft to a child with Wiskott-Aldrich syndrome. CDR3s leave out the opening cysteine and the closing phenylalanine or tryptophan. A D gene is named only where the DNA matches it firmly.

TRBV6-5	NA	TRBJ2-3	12	ASSYGPSTDTQY
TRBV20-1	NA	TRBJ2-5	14	SARDGDKGRRETQY
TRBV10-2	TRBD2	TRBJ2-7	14	ASSEVGGSGSYEQY
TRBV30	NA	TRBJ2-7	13	ARKRTENVLYEQY
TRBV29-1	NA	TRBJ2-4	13	SVGGFGRGGNIQY
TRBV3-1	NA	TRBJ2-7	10	ASSQDVGEQY
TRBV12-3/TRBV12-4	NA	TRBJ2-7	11	ASLRTTVTEQY
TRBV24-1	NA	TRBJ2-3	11	ATSGRNSDTQY
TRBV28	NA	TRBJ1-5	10	ASSSGNQPQH
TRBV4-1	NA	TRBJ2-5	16	ASSPTPPGTNNQETQY
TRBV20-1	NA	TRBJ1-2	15	SAINVGRADSGSGYT
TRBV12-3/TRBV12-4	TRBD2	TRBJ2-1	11	ASTSLAGGIVF
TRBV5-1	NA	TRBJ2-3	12	ASSLAIATDTQY
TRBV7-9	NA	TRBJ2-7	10	ASRKTGSEQY
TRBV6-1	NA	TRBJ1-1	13	ASSRRGTGNTEAF
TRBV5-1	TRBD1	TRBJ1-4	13	ASSLDGTADEKLF
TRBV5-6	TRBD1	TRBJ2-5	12	ASSPPDRGETQY
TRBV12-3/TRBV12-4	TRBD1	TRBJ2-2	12	ASSGQGYTGELF
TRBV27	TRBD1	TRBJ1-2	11	ASNRQGGNGYT
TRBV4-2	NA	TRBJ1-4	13	ASSKGGQGDEKLF
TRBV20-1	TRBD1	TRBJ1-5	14	SAIPLMTGVNQPQH
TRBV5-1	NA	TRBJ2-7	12	ASIPQGTLNEQY
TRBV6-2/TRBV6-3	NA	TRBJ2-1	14	ASSYSKRVISNEQF
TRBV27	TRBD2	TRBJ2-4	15	ASRGTSGGWTKNIQY
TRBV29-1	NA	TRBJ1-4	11	SVGETEREKLF
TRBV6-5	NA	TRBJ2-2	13	ASSSLAGWAGELF
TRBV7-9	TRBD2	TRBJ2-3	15	ASSRSTSGRASDTQY
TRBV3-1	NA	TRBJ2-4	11	ASSQGQKNIQY
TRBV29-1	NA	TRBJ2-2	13	SVASRPANTGELF
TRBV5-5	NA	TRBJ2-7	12	ASSPTEASYEQY
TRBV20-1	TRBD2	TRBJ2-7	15	SAGRGDLIFGSYEQY
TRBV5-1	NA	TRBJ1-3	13	ASSLVSSSGNTIY
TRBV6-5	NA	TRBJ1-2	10	ASSYSGMGHT
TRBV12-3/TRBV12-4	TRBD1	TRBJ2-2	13	ARPGTGANTGELF
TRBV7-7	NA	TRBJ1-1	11	ASSLFRGTEAF
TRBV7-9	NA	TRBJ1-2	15	ASSLGRNRAAEYGYT
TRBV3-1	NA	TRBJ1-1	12	ASSPREMNTEAF
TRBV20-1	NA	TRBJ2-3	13	SARDGQFSTDTQY
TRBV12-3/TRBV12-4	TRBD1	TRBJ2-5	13	ASRPGTGLGETQY
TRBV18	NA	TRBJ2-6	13	ASSPSGSGANVLT
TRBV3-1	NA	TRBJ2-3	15	ASSPLQAHFRGDTQY
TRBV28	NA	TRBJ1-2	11	ASSLSGARGYT
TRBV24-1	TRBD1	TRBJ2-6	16	ATSEAGTGDSGANVLT
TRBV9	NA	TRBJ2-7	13	ASSVGWGISYEQY
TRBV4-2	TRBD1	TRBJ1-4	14	ASSQVGTATNEKLF
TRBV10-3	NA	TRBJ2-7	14	AISAVGLRESYEQY
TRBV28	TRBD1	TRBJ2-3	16	ASSQRRGQGMVADTQY
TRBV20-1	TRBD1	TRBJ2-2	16	SARDTSGTGKNTGELF
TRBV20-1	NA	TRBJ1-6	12	SASDPGENSPLH
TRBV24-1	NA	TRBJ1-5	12	ATSDRRTNQPQH
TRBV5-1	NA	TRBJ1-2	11	ASSPAGTVGYT
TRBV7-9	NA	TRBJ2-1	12	ASSLTKANNEQF
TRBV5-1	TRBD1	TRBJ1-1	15	ASSLGLSGTGITEAF
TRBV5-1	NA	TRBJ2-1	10	ASSPTVDEQF
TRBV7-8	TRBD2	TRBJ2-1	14	ASSPGLAGSYNEQF
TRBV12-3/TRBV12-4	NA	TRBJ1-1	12	ASSFRIMNTEAF
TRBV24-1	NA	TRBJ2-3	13	ATSDSRQDSDTQY
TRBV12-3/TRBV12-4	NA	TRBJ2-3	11	ASSLGGRDTQY